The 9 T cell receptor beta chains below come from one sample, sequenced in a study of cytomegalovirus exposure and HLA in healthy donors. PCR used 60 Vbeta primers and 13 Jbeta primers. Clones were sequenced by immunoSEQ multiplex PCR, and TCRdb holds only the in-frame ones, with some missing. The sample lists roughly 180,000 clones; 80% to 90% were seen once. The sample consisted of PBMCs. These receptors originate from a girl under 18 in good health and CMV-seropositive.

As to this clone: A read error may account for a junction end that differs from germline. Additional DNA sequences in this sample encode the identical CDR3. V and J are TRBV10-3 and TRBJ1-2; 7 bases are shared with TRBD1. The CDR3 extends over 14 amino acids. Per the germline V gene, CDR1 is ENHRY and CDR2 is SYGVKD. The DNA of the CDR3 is TGCGCCATCAGTGGGAGGGGGCTAGACTATGGCTACACCTTC. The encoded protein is CAISGRGLDYGYTF.

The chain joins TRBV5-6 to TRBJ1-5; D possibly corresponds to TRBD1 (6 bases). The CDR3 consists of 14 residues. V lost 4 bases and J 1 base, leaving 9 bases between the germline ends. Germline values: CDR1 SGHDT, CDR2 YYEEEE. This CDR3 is CASSRTVSNQPQHF. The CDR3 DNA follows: TGTGCCAGCAGCCGGACAGTGAGCAATCAGCCCCAGCATTTT.

DNA of the CDR3: TGTGCCAGCAGCCCAATCTGGGGAGCGGGGAGGCACGAGCAGTACTTC. It yields the protein CASSPIWGAGRHEQYF. The V call is TRBV11-3, the J call TRBJ2-7; 7 nucleotides agree with TRBD2. Germline loops: CDR1 SGHNT, CDR2 YENEEA. The V segment lost 5 bases and the J segment 5 bases; nucleotides outside the gene matches: 15. The CDR3 totals 16 residues.

CDR3 nucleotides: TGTGCCAGTAGTATGGGAGGGTTCGCTGAAGCTTTCTTT. The encoded protein is CASSMGGFAEAFF. The rearrangement links TRBV19 to TRBJ1-1; D uncertain. This CDR3 contains 13 residues. V was cut by 3 bases and J by 6 bases, with 11 bases left in between. In germline, CDR1 is LNHDA, CDR2 SQIVND (reference sequence).

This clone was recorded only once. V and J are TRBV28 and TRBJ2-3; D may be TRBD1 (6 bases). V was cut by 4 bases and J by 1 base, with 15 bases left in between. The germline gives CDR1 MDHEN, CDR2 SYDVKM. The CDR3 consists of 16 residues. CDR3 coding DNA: TGTGCCAGCAGTTCACCAACAGGGTCTGGCACAGATACGCAGTATTTT. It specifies CASSSPTGSGTDTQYF.

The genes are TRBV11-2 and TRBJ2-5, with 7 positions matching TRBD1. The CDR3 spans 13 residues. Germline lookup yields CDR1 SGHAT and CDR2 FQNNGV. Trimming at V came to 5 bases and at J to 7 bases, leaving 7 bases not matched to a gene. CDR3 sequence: CASSARTGGTQYF. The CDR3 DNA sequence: TGTGCCAGCAGCGCAAGGACAGGTGGGACCCAGTACTTC.

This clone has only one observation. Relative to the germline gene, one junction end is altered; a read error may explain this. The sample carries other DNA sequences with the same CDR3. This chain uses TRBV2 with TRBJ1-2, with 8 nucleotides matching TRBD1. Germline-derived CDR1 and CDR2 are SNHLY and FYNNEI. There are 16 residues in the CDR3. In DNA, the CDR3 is TGCGCCAGCGAAGGAGGCAGGGGGCGTCCTGGACATGGCTACACCTTC. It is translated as CASEGGRGRPGHGYTF.

CDR3 nucleotides: TGCGCCAGCAGTGAGTCTCGGGGAGACACCGGGGAGCTGTTTTTT. It specifies CASSESRGDTGELFF. The chain employs TRBV10-1 and TRBJ2-2; maybe TRBD2 (5 bases). The CDR3 is made up of 15 amino acids. V was clipped by 0 bases and J by 3 bases, with 8 bases between them. The germline V gene encodes CDR1 WNHNN and CDR2 SYGVQD (reference sequence).

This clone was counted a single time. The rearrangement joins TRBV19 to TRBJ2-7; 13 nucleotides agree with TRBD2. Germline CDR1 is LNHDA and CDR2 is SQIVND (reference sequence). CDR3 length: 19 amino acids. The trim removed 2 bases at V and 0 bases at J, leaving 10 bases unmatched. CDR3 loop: CASSIRWEGLAGNSYEQYF. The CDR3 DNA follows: TGTGCCAGTAGTATAAGGTGGGAGGGACTAGCGGGGAACTCCTACGAGCAGTACTTC.